Reported below is one T cell receptor (beta chain). These data come from a study of CD8 T cells in Susac syndrome. The CDR3 length is 14 residues. Germline lookup yields CDR1 DFQATT and CDR2 SNEGSKA (reference sequence). V gave up 6 bases and J gave up 0 bases, with 12 bases separating them. TEMRA cells were FACS-enriched, while CD8+ and CD4+ T cells were negatively isolated. Random hexamers were used to reverse transcribe an amount of about 0.5 to 1 ug RNA. TCRdb re-called the immunoSEQ multiplex PCR reads through MiXCR, storing one row per CDR3 protein. The data hold about 210,000 distinct CDR3 sequences, with around 95% observed a single time.

The sequenced material came from CD4+ T cells from PBMCs. The gene calls are TRBV20-1 and TRBJ1-5; perhaps TRBD1 as D (6 bases). The TCR originated in a human donor with multiple sclerosis. The CDR3 DNA reads TGCAGTGCCAAGGGACAAAATAGCAATCAGCCCCAGCATTTT. Protein: CSAKGQNSNQPQHF.